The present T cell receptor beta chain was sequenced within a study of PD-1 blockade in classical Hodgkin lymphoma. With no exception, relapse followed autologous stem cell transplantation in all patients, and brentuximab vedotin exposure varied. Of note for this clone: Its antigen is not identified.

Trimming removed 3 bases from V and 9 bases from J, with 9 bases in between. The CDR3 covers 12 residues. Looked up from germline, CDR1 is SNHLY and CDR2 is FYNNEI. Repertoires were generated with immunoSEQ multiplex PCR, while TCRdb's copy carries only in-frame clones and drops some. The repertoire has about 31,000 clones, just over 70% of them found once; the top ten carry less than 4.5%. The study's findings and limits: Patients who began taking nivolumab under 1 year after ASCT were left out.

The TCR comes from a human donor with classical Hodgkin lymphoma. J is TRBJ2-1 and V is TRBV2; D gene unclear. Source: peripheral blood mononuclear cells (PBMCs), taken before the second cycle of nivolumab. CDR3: CASSEGAGEQFF. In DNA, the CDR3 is TGTGCCAGCAGTGAGGGCGCCGGTGAGCAGTTCTTC.